Shown below are 21 T cell receptor beta chains from a single sample sequenced in a study of identical twins. TCRdb independently ran MiXCR on the 5' RACE reads; one entry per CDR3 protein. The sample holds some 690,000 distinct CDR3 sequences, around 20% seen once. These data are also associated with another study on T cells expressing NK-cell markers.

Sequenced sample: PBMCs. The receptors were gathered from a woman in her late teens or twenties in good health.

The chain uses TRBV4-2 and TRBJ1-1; no reliable D call. The ends were cut back, 2 bases at V and 1 base at J, with 2 bases in the middle. Germline V gene sequence: CDR1 LGHNA, CDR2 YNFKEQ. CDR3 size: 12 residues. This chain's CDR3 is CASSQTNTEAFF. The CDR3 coding sequence is TGTGCCAGCAGCCAAACGAACACTGAAGCTTTCTTT.

This clonotype was observed a handful of times. J is TRBJ2-2 and V is TRBV6-5; TRBD2 matches at 10 bases. V was pared by 4 bases and J by 7 bases, with 6 bases of the junction left unmatched. Germline CDR1 reads MNHEY; CDR2 reads SVGAGI. The CDR3 length is 15 residues. Here the CDR3 DNA reads TGTGCCAGCAGTTCCGGGACTAGCGTTTACGGGGAGCTGTTTTTT. It yields the protein CASSSGTSVYGELFF.

The genes are TRBV5-1 and TRBJ2-1, with 11 positions matching TRBD2. With 4 bases clipped from V and 7 bases from J, the junction kept 7 bases outside the gene matches. This CDR3 is 15 amino acids long. The germline V gene has CDR1 SGHRS and CDR2 YFSETQ. This CDR3 is CASSHTSGSLNEQFF. The CDR3 region has the DNA TGCGCCAGCAGCCACACTAGCGGGAGTTTAAATGAGCAGTTCTTC.

The chain combines TRBV6-5 with TRBJ2-7; 7 bases fit TRBD1. This CDR3 contains 15 residues. The ends lost 4 bases at V and 2 bases at J; junction bases unmatched: 8. Germline lookup yields CDR1 MNHEY and CDR2 SVGAGI. The CDR3 here is CASSWLVGQAYEQYF. CDR3 DNA sequence: TGTGCCAGCAGTTGGTTAGTTGGACAGGCCTACGAGCAGTACTTC.

This clonotype was recorded a few times. The V call is TRBV29-1, the J call TRBJ2-5, with D maybe TRBD1 (5 bases). V was clipped by 3 bases and J by 5 bases, with 13 bases between them. CDR1 is SQVTM and CDR2 is ANQGSEA in the germline V gene. The CDR3 sequence is 13 residues long. CDR3 protein: CSVDRPGLETQYF. In nucleotides, the CDR3 is TGCAGCGTTGATCGCCCAGGGTTGGAGACCCAGTACTTC.

This clonotype was seen a few times. The chain employs TRBV7-9 and TRBJ2-7, with 11 nucleotides matching TRBD2. CDR3 length: 15 amino acids. J lost 7 bases, V lost 1 base, and 6 bases had no gene match. Germline V lookup: CDR1 SEHNR, CDR2 FQNEAQ (reference sequence). CDR3: CASSLVGLAVWEQYF. The CDR3 bases are TGTGCCAGCAGCTTAGTGGGACTAGCGGTGTGGGAGCAGTACTTC.

This chain links TRBV4-2 with TRBJ2-1; D call uncertain. The V end lost 3 bases, the J end lost 8 bases, and 20 bases lay between the germline ends. Germline V gives CDR1 LGHNA, CDR2 YNFKEQ. This CDR3 contains 16 residues. CDR3 sequence (DNA): TGTGCCAGCAGCCAGGAGCAGACGGCTAGTTCGGATGAGCAGTTCTTC. Translated, it gives CASSQEQTASSDEQFF.

V usage is TRBV29-1 and J usage is TRBJ1-1; D unresolved. Germline CDR1 and CDR2: SQVTM and ANQGSEA. This CDR3 region has 11 residues. V gave up 3 bases and J gave up 11 bases, with 13 bases separating them. CDR3: CSVDNLGGAFF. In DNA form, the CDR3 reads TGCAGCGTTGATAACCTGGGTGGGGCTTTCTTT.

This chain links TRBV11-2 with TRBJ1-1; possible D gene TRBD1, 6 bases. Trimming removed 5 bases at V and 4 bases at J, with 23 bases between. Looked up from germline, CDR1 is SGHAT and CDR2 is FQNNGV. The CDR3 is 17 amino acids. In DNA, the CDR3 is TGTGCCAGCAGCCTCAGAGACAGGCTGTTTTCGGGCACTGAAGCTTTCTTT. Translating it yields CASSLRDRLFSGTEAFF.

This chain connects TRBV29-1 to TRBJ1-1; unclear D gene. The V end lost 6 bases, the J end lost 1 base, and 12 bases lay between the germline ends. CDR1 and CDR2 from the germline V gene are SQVTM and ANQGSEA. The CDR3 contains 13 residues. The CDR3: CSVTRGENTEAFF. The CDR3 bases are TGCAGCGTGACCCGCGGGGAGAACACTGAAGCTTTCTTT.

The chain carries TRBV18 and TRBJ2-7; D gene ambiguous. This CDR3 is built from 14 residues. Germline CDR1 and CDR2: KGHSH and LQKENI. Trimming shortened V by 3 bases and J by 2 bases, and 11 bases separated the two germline ends. In nucleotides, the CDR3 is TGTGCCAGCTCACCGGTCAGCACTACCTACGAGCAGTACTTC. It is translated as CASSPVSTTYEQYF.

The chain has TRBV7-6 and TRBJ2-3; D is undetermined. Germline loops: CDR1 SGHVS, CDR2 FNYEAQ. The V gene lost 0 bases and the J gene lost 3 bases, with 13 bases spanning the gap. CDR3 size: 16 residues. This CDR3 is CASSLALRAGTDTQYF. CDR3 bases: TGTGCCAGCAGCTTAGCGTTGCGAGCTGGGACAGATACGCAGTATTTT.

This sequence joins TRBV12-3 or TRBV12-4 and TRBJ2-1; the D call may be TRBD1 or TRBD2 (5 bases each). V was pared by 8 bases and J by 6 bases, with 11 bases between. The CDR3 spans 12 residues. The CDR3 sequence: CASGSRGNEQFF. The DNA for the CDR3 is TGTGCCAGCGGCTCGAGGGGCAATGAGCAGTTCTTC.

In this sample, this clonotype turned up many times. The chain joins TRBV27 to TRBJ2-7, with D maybe TRBD1 (5 bases). The CDR3 has 13 residues. Germline V gene lookup returns CDR1 MNHEY and CDR2 SMNVEV (reference sequence). V shed 2 bases and J shed 6 bases, with 11 bases lying between them. The CDR3 spells CASSLGRVGEQYF. The CDR3 DNA is TGTGCCAGCAGTTTAGGCAGGGTCGGCGAGCAGTACTTC.

The chain is built from TRBV5-1 and TRBJ2-5, with TRBD1 matching 10 bases. This CDR3 is 14 amino acids long. Per the germline V gene, CDR1 is SGHRS and CDR2 is YFSETQ. The V segment lost 3 bases and the J segment 5 bases; nucleotides outside the gene matches: 4. CDR3 sequence reads: CASSSTDRGETQYF. The CDR3, as DNA: TGCGCCAGCAGCTCGACGGACAGGGGGGAGACCCAGTACTTC.

V usage is TRBV12-3 or TRBV12-4 and J usage is TRBJ2-1; maybe TRBD2 (5 bases). Trimming took 3 bases from V and 2 from J, leaving 11 bases between them. There are 15 residues in the CDR3. In nucleotides, the CDR3 is TGTGCCAGCAGTTTCGCAGGAGGAACCTACAATGAGCAGTTCTTC. This sequence encodes CASSFAGGTYNEQFF.

As DNA, the CDR3 is TGTGCCATCAGTGAGCCCGGACTAGCTCGGGATGCGCAGTATTTT. This gives the protein CAISEPGLARDAQYF. The chain carries TRBV10-3 and TRBJ2-3; 8 bases agree with TRBD2. CDR1 and CDR2 from the germline V gene are ENHRY and SYGVKD. This CDR3 has 15 residues. The V gene end was trimmed by 2 bases and the J gene end by 10 bases; junction bases not matched to a gene: 11.

The chain links TRBV29-1 to TRBJ2-4; TRBD2 might be the D (5 bases). The V end was cut by 2 bases, the J end by 8 bases, with 13 bases between. CDR3 length equals 13 residues. Germline-derived CDR1 and CDR2 are SQVTM and ANQGSEA. The CDR3 loop is CSVEKASWDIQYF. In DNA form, the CDR3 reads TGCAGCGTTGAAAAGGCTAGCTGGGACATTCAGTACTTC.

This clonotype was seen a handful of times. This chain uses TRBV10-3 with TRBJ1-1; 8 bases are shared with TRBD1. The CDR3 is 14 amino acids. Trimming took 4 bases from V and 5 from J; bases not matched to a gene: 6. The germline V gene has CDR1 ENHRY and CDR2 SYGVKD. The CDR3 sequence is CAISADRGGTEAFF. The CDR3 DNA sequence: TGTGCCATCAGTGCTGACAGGGGTGGGACTGAAGCTTTCTTT.

This clonotype was seen repeatedly, ten times or more. V and J are TRBV5-1 and TRBJ1-4; TRBD1 might be the D (6 bases). The CDR3 consists of 14 residues. CDR1 is SGHRS, CDR2 YFSETQ, per germline. The V and J ends lost 0 bases and 7 bases respectively, with 10 bases between them. The CDR3 is CASSLDREGEKLFF. CDR3 DNA: TGCGCCAGCAGCTTGGACAGGGAAGGTGAAAAACTGTTTTTT.

This chain links TRBV29-1 with TRBJ2-5, with 12 bases that match TRBD2. CDR1 is SQVTM and CDR2 is ANQGSEA in the germline V gene. CDR3 length equals 17 residues. The CDR3 DNA is TGCGGCGGGGGGGAGGCTAGCGGGAGGGGGTACCAAGAGACCCAGTACTTC. It is translated as CGGGEASGRGYQETQYF.